The source of this T cell receptor beta chain is a study of T cells in pancreatic ductal adenocarcinoma. CDR1 is MNHEY, CDR2 SMNVEV, per germline (reference sequence). This CDR3 spans 14 amino acids. V shed 8 bases and J 6 bases; nucleotides not matched to a gene: 10. Selected pancreatic ductal adenocarcinoma patients had undergone surgery without neoadjuvant therapy. Assay used: immunoSEQ multiplex PCR; TCRdb lists only in-frame clones, some missing. Among around 94,000 clones listed, nearly 95% were seen once. Study-wide points: No significant tumor-blood clonality difference; means were about 0.1 and 0.07.

About this clone: Its antigen remains unidentified.

This sequence originates from a human donor with pancreatic ductal adenocarcinoma. The sample was PBMCs. The chain links TRBV27 to TRBJ2-7; 10 bases are a match to TRBD1. The CDR3 nucleotides are TGTGCCAGCGGAAACCGGGACAGGGGACTCGAGCAGTACTTC. Translating gives CASGNRDRGLEQYF.